This TCR beta chain comes out of a study of blood T cell repertoires in COVID-19 (dated by TCRdb to 2019 to 2021). Regarding the research as a whole: The collaborator samples originated in the United States, Italy and Spain and spanned the acute and convalescent phases of COVID-19. The material from the prospective study consisted of cDNA or gDNA derived from T cells, B-cell-depleted T cells, or PBMCs. Deeply sampled blood TCRbeta repertoires from subjects exposed to, actively infected with, or recovered from COVID-19 were included in the dataset. The repertoires were made available in a free public database intended to serve as a resource for research on the immune response to SARS-CoV-2. The samples were drawn from the first 160 participants of the ongoing ImmuneRACE study and from 1,254 subjects provided by 6 global collaborators. A de-identified subject ID, COVID-19 status, age in years and sex were almost always included in the sample metadata. Where HLA class I and class II types were available, the types were taken from metadata supplied by the sample provider, not from assay-based typing. The paper's findings and limits, for the study overall: How much clinical and demographic metadata was included differed by source and by participant, and the metadata was provided uncurated.

TCRbeta CDR3 regions were amplified from genomic DNA by means of the immunoSEQ Assay, a bias-controlled multiplex PCR. As for the authors' bioinformatics: Nucleated cell counts per sample were estimated from amplification of reference gene primers within the assay. Sequence reads were collapsed and filtered to measure the absolute abundance of every unique TCRbeta CDR3 rearrangement. For each sample, productive Simpson clonality was calculated by taking the square root of Simpson's diversity index across productive rearrangements. What TCRdb holds here is the immuneACCESS table cut down to in-frame rearrangements. Part of the clones is not present; checked against another copy, under half of the missing clones reflect an unresolved V gene, and the others are unexplained. The D gene and trimming were derived from the DNA, and the V and J assignments and clone size from that table. The sample has 140,000 to 150,000 clones on record, 87% of them singletons. The ten most abundant clones make up roughly 12% of the sample.

The V end loses 0 bases and the J end loses 4 bases, and a stretch of 13 bases separates them. From cysteine to phenylalanine, the CDR3 is 15 amino acids long. The retained sequence is limited to the CDR3, 45 bases, with the frame set at the first base. CDR1 SGHRS and CDR2 YFSETQ were looked up in the germline V gene. Participants in the prospective study were aged about 18 to 90 years, lived in approximately 26 United States geographic areas, and enrolled through a virtual design. In the prospective study, participants were assigned to cohorts based on the clinical history participants reported in a screening survey and a study questionnaire. Recovered participants in ImmuneRACE Cohort 3 were defined as having two consecutive negative NP/OP PCR tests, clearance from a healthcare professional, or resolution of symptoms. Each participant in the prospective study had whole blood, serum and a nasopharyngeal or oropharyngeal swab collected by mobile phlebotomists. Over an approximately 2-month period, participants in the prospective study had the option of providing additional blood draws and questionnaires. Prospective study blood samples were shipped either frozen or at room temperature before DNA extraction.

On this clone: The clone's antigen remains unknown. No base quality information exists; no much larger clone differs at one position.

Here the chain combines TRBV5-1 and TRBJ2-5; D gene: possibly TRBD2, on 7 matching bases. This TCR was recovered from a man aged 60-69 years who had recovered from COVID-19. The sequencing sample was made of PBMCs or T cells enriched from blood (not recorded which). The DNA is as follows: TGCGCCAGCAGCTTGGTGGGGGGGCCTCGAGAGACCCAGTACTTC. The resulting protein is CASSLVGGPRETQYF.